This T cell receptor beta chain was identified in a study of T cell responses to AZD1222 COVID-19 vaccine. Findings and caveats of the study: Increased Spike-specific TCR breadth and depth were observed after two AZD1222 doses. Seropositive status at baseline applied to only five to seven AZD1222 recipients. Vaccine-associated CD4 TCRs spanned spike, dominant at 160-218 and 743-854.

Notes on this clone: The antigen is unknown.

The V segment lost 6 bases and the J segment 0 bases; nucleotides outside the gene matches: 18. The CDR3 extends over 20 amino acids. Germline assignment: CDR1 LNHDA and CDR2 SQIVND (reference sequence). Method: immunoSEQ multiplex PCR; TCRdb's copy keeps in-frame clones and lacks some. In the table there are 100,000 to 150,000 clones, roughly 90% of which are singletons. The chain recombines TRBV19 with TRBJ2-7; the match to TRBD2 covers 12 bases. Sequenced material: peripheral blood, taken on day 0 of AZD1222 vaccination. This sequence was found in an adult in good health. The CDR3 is CASRKMAFRLAGGSSYEQYF. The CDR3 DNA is TGTGCCAGTAGAAAAATGGCCTTCCGCCTAGCGGGGGGGAGCTCCTACGAGCAGTACTTC.